These 29 T cell receptor beta chains originate from one sample sequenced in a study of T cell responses to AZD1222 COVID-19 vaccine. Only in-frame clones appear in the TCRdb table, and some are missing; sequencing was by immunoSEQ multiplex PCR. The sample includes some 130,000 clones, 91% seen only once; the top ten take approximately 2.8%. The specimen comprised peripheral blood, sampled on day 0 of AZD1222 vaccination. All receptors derive from an adult in good health.

The rearrangement uses TRBV27 and TRBJ1-1; D not resolved. Per the germline V gene, CDR1 is MNHEY and CDR2 is SMNVEV (reference sequence). The CDR3 spans 15 residues. V dropped 6 bases and J dropped 7 bases, with 21 bases sitting between them. CDR3 sequence: CASRPRRGNEIEAFF. The CDR3 DNA is TGTGCCAGCAGACCCCGGCGTGGGAATGAAATTGAAGCTTTCTTT.

Here the CDR3 DNA reads TGTGCCAGCAGCCCAGAGGACACCGGGGAGCTGTTTTTT. Protein product: CASSPEDTGELFF. This rearrangement joins TRBV13 to TRBJ2-2; D is unclear. Germline V gene sequence: CDR1 PRHDT, CDR2 FYEKMQ (reference sequence). This CDR3 comprises 13 residues. The germline V and J ends were trimmed by 5 bases and 3 bases, with 7 bases remaining between them.

The rearrangement links TRBV5-1 to TRBJ1-2; perhaps TRBD1 as D (5 bases). This CDR3 comprises 13 residues. Germline V gene data show CDR1 as SGHRS and CDR2 as YFSETQ. V was pared by 4 bases and J by 2 bases, with 9 bases between. CDR3 protein: CASSLGRNYGYTF. The DNA for the CDR3 is TGCGCCAGCAGCCTGGGACGGAACTATGGCTACACCTTC.

This chain links TRBV18 with TRBJ1-1; D gene unclear. Trimming cost V 1 base and J 1 base, with 10 bases left between them. Germline V gene data show CDR1 as KGHSH and CDR2 as LQKENI. The CDR3 is 15 amino acids. The CDR3 region is CASSPRGGSNTEAFF. For the CDR3, the DNA is TGTGCCAGCTCACCACGTGGAGGTTCGAACACTGAAGCTTTCTTT.

The chain couples TRBV6-5 to TRBJ1-1; no definite D call. The CDR3 loop spans 12 amino acids. V was cut by 0 bases and J by 8 bases, with 7 bases left in between. Germline-derived CDR1 and CDR2 are MNHEY and SVGAGI. The CDR3 DNA reads as TGTGCCAGCAGTTACTCGACTGGGGAAGCTTTCTTT. This codes for CASSYSTGEAFF.

The chain carries TRBV29-1 and TRBJ1-2, with D possibly being TRBD1 (5 bases). Germline-derived CDR1 and CDR2 are SQVTM and ANQGSEA. V was shortened by 5 bases and J by 1 base, with 17 bases between the two germline ends. The CDR3 sequence is 15 residues long. CDR3 in DNA: TGCAGCGTTTTGGTCGGGGGTGCGGGTAACTATGGCTACACCTTC. Residues: CSVLVGGAGNYGYTF.

This chain uses TRBV5-5 with TRBJ2-3; D gene uncertain. Germline CDR1 is SGHKS and CDR2 is YYEKEE (reference sequence). The CDR3 loop spans 14 amino acids. V was cut by 6 bases and J by 0 bases, with 11 bases left in between. CDR3 sequence: CASKLTDSTDTQYF. In nucleotides, the CDR3 is TGTGCCAGCAAACTAACAGATAGCACAGATACGCAGTATTTT.

The chain has TRBV29-1 and TRBJ2-7; D gene uncertain. V was pared by 4 bases and J by 3 bases, with 10 bases between. The germline gives CDR1 SQVTM, CDR2 ANQGSEA. This CDR3 is 12 amino acids long. The CDR3 DNA is TGCAGCGTTGTCGACGGTCTCTACGAGCAGTACTTC. Amino acids: CSVVDGLYEQYF.

The chain has TRBV4-3 and TRBJ1-1; 7 bases are a match to TRBD1. Germline CDR1 and CDR2: LGHNA and YSLEER. J was trimmed by 6 bases and V by 3 bases; bases with no gene match: 7. The CDR3 has 14 amino acids. CDR3 DNA: TGCGCCAGCAGCCACTACAGGGGAGTGGCTGAAGCTTTCTTT. This sequence encodes CASSHYRGVAEAFF.

The CDR3 DNA sequence: TGTGCCAGTAGTAACGTGGGGGACAGGTCCCAGCATTTT. Its translation is CASSNVGDRSQHF. The gene calls are TRBV19 and TRBJ1-5; 8 bases align to TRBD1. Unmatched junction bases numbered 7, after V lost 4 bases and J lost 11 bases. There are 13 residues in the CDR3. CDR1 and CDR2 (germline): LNHDA, SQIVND (reference sequence).

V is TRBV30 and J is TRBJ1-1; TRBD1 is a possible D gene (6 bases). The V end lost 4 bases, the J end lost 6 bases, and 9 bases lay between the germline ends. CDR3 size: 11 residues. Germline CDR1 GTSNPN, CDR2 SVGIG (reference sequence). CDR3 loop: CAWTRGSEAFF. DNA for the CDR3: TGTGCCTGGACCAGGGGATCTGAAGCTTTCTTT. The variable domain in full, completed from reference TRBV30 and TRBJ1-1, reads SQTIHQWPATLVQPVGSPLSLECTVEGTSNPNLYWYRQAAGRGLQLLFYSVGIGQISSEVPQNLSASRPQDRQFILSSKKLLLSDSGFYLCAWTRGSEAFFGQGTRLTVV.

The chain joins TRBV7-2 to TRBJ1-1; TRBD1 aligns across 8 bases. Germline CDR1 SGHTA, CDR2 FQGNSA. The CDR3 is 15 amino acids. V shed 2 bases and J 1 base; nucleotides not matched to a gene: 3. CDR3 coding DNA: TGTGCCAGCAGCTTATATGGGACAGGGAACACTGAAGCTTTCTTT. Translation: CASSLYGTGNTEAFF.

The chain uses TRBV28 and TRBJ2-7, with 8 nucleotides matching TRBD1. CDR3 length: 13 amino acids. Germline V lookup: CDR1 MDHEN, CDR2 SYDVKM. The J segment lost 9 bases and the V segment lost 5 bases, leaving 9 bases of the junction unmatched. The CDR3 bases are TGTGCCAGCAGTCCTGGACAGGGCTTTGGGCAGTACTTC. This gives the protein CASSPGQGFGQYF.

This chain connects TRBV7-8 to TRBJ1-4; the D is unclear. V was pared by 5 bases and J by 12 bases, with 25 bases between. Germline V gene data show CDR1 as SGHVS and CDR2 as FQNEAQ. There are 16 residues in the CDR3. CDR3 region: CASSIREAGLGRELFF. The CDR3 bases are TGTGCCAGCAGCATCCGGGAGGCAGGCCTAGGTCGGGAACTGTTTTTT. The variable domain in full, with the rest retrieved from reference TRBV7-8 and TRBJ1-4, is GAGVSQSPRYKVAKRGQDVALRCDPISGHVSLFWYQQALGQGPEFLTYFQNEAQLDKSGLPSDRFFAERPEGSVSTLKIQRTQQEDSAVYLCASSIREAGLGRELFFGSGTQLSVL.

This clone showed up just once. This chain uses TRBV6-2 or TRBV6-3 with TRBJ2-1; 7 nucleotides match TRBD2. Germline V gives CDR1 MNHEY, CDR2 SVGEGT. There are 15 residues in the CDR3. The V segment lost 2 bases and the J segment 4 bases; nucleotides outside the gene matches: 5. The CDR3 DNA follows: TGTGCCAGCAGTTACGCTAGCGGAGGGTACAATGAGCAGTTCTTC. Protein: CASSYASGGYNEQFF.

The chain employs TRBV27 and TRBJ2-1; tentative D call: TRBD2 (5 bases). The CDR3 spans 13 residues. Germline V gives CDR1 MNHEY, CDR2 SMNVEV (reference sequence). Between the trimmed V and J ends, which lost 7 bases and 6 bases, there was a span of 13 bases. The CDR3 nucleotides are TGTGCCAGCACAATCGCGGGCCTCAATGAGCAGTTCTTC. This gives the protein CASTIAGLNEQFF.

The rearrangement uses TRBV7-9 and TRBJ1-5; possibly TRBD1 for D (6 bases). Germline assignment: CDR1 SEHNR and CDR2 FQNEAQ (reference sequence). The CDR3 contains 15 residues. The V end was cut by 5 bases, the J end by 5 bases, with 16 bases between. The CDR3 reads CASSPDRNNYQPQHF. The CDR3 DNA is TGTGCCAGCAGCCCTGACAGGAACAACTATCAGCCCCAGCATTTT.

This clone was recorded once. V is TRBV2 and J is TRBJ1-6, with TRBD1 as a possible D gene (5 bases). The germline gives CDR1 SNHLY, CDR2 FYNNEI. This CDR3 is 12 amino acids long. With 8 bases removed from V and 11 bases from J, the gap between germline ends came to 13 bases. CDR3 sequence (DNA): TGTGCCAGCCACGTACGAGGGGCACCCCTCCACTTT. Translation gives CASHVRGAPLHF.

This sequence joins TRBV10-3 and TRBJ2-1, with D hard to call. CDR3 size: 16 residues. The V end was cut by 3 bases, the J end by 1 base, with 13 bases between. Germline V gene lookup returns CDR1 ENHRY and CDR2 SYGVKD. CDR3 nucleotides: TGTGCCATCAGTGATTTGAGACGCGGATCCTACAATGAGCAGTTCTTC. Translation: CAISDLRRGSYNEQFF.

The chain has TRBV7-8 and TRBJ2-5, with D possibly TRBD2 on 6 matching bases. The CDR3 contains 14 residues. Germline CDR1 and CDR2: SGHVS and FQNEAQ. V dropped 1 base and J dropped 3 bases, with 9 bases sitting between them. DNA for the CDR3: TGTGCCAGCAGCTTAGGGGGGGAGAAAGAGACCCAGTACTTC. This encodes CASSLGGEKETQYF.

This rearrangement joins TRBV5-1 to TRBJ2-1; 7 positions match TRBD1. From germline, CDR1 is SGHRS and CDR2 YFSETQ. The CDR3 totals 15 residues. V dropped 4 bases and J dropped 2; count of bases not matched to a gene: 6. The CDR3 nucleotides are TGCGCCAGCAGCAGAGGACAGGTAACCTACAATGAGCAGTTCTTC. As protein: CASSRGQVTYNEQFF.

V and J are TRBV29-1 and TRBJ2-7; 10 nucleotides line up with TRBD2. CDR1 and CDR2 (germline): SQVTM, ANQGSEA. With V trimmed by 0 bases and J by 9 bases, 14 bases remained unmatched. This CDR3 comprises 16 residues. CDR3 bases: TGCAGCGTTGAAGATCTGTCTAGCGGGAGTCTCGTGAGGCAGTACTTC. It codes for CSVEDLSSGSLVRQYF.

The genes are TRBV4-3 and TRBJ2-1; possible D gene TRBD2, 5 bases. V was clipped by 2 bases and J by 1 base, with 12 bases between them. CDR1 is LGHNA and CDR2 is YSLEER in the germline V gene. This CDR3 is built from 16 residues. The CDR3 sequence: CASSQSRGLSYNEQFF. The CDR3 bases are TGCGCCAGCAGCCAATCCCGAGGGTTATCCTACAATGAGCAGTTCTTC.

The genes are TRBV20-1 and TRBJ2-3, with 9 bases matching TRBD2. The CDR3 runs to 14 residues. In germline, CDR1 is DFQATT, CDR2 SNEGSKA (reference sequence). V lost 3 bases, J lost 1 base, and 2 bases stayed unmatched. CDR3 sequence reads: CSASLAGGTDTQYF. For the CDR3, the DNA is TGCAGTGCTAGTTTAGCGGGGGGCACAGATACGCAGTATTTT.

This chain connects TRBV11-2 to TRBJ2-5; no clear D gene. Germline V gene lookup returns CDR1 SGHAT and CDR2 FQNNGV. Trimming cost V 0 bases and J 4 bases, with 6 bases left between them. CDR3 length: 13 residues. The CDR3 DNA sequence: TGTGCCAGCAGCTTAGACCGGTCAGAGACCCAGTACTTC. Translating it yields CASSLDRSETQYF.

The J gene is TRBJ2-5, the V gene TRBV27; a weak D match, TRBD1 (5 bases). The CDR3 covers 14 residues. The germline V and J ends were trimmed by 0 bases and 5 bases, with 10 bases remaining between them. Germline loops: CDR1 MNHEY, CDR2 SMNVEV (reference sequence). DNA of the CDR3: TGTGCCAGCAGTTTATCGTGGGGCGGCGAGACCCAGTACTTC. Translating gives CASSLSWGGETQYF.

This clone was detected once. The V and J genes are TRBV28 and TRBJ2-1; 9 nucleotides align to TRBD2. V lost 4 bases and J lost 4; bases outside the gene matches: 8. The germline V gene encodes CDR1 MDHEN and CDR2 SYDVKM. The CDR3 runs 16 residues. In DNA, the CDR3 is TGTGCCAGCAGTTCCCCGGCGGGAGGGTCTTACAATGAGCAGTTCTTC. This gives the protein CASSSPAGGSYNEQFF. Full variable domain (rest looked up from reference TRBV28 and TRBJ2-1): DVKVTQSSRYLVKRTGEKVFLECVQDMDHENMFWYRQDPGLGLRLIYFSYDVKMKEKGDIPEGYSVSREKKERFSLILESASTNQTSMYLCASSSPAGGSYNEQFFGPGTRLTVL.

The genes are TRBV5-1 and TRBJ1-2; D call uncertain. Germline CDR1 and CDR2: SGHRS and YFSETQ. The V and J ends lost 2 bases and 4 bases respectively, with 12 bases between them. The CDR3 sequence is 14 residues long. The CDR3 reads CASSFSRDIYGYTF. CDR3 DNA: TGCGCCAGCAGCTTCAGTCGGGATATCTATGGCTACACCTTC.

The gene calls are TRBV30 and TRBJ1-5; the D gene is possibly TRBD1 (5 bases). Germline lookup yields CDR1 GTSNPN and CDR2 SVGIG (reference sequence). The CDR3 is 14 residues long. The V gene lost 0 bases and the J gene lost 5 bases, with 11 bases spanning the gap. The CDR3 is CAWSVMTDYQPQHF. CDR3 DNA: TGTGCCTGGAGTGTGATGACAGACTATCAGCCCCAGCATTTT. Full variable domain (remainder filled in from reference TRBV30 and TRBJ1-5): SQTIHQWPATLVQPVGSPLSLECTVEGTSNPNLYWYRQAAGRGLQLLFYSVGIGQISSEVPQNLSASRPQDRQFILSSKKLLLSDSGFYLCAWSVMTDYQPQHFGDGTRLSIL.